One sample yielded the 4 T cell receptor beta chains listed below, sequenced in a study of T cell responses to AZD1222 COVID-19 vaccine. The assay was immunoSEQ multiplex PCR, and TCRdb's table has in-frame clones only and misses some. The data hold approximately 190,000 clones, with 90% to 95% observed a single time. The sequenced sample was peripheral blood, obtained on day 0 of AZD1222 vaccination. The receptors stem from an adult in good health.

The sample holds one count of this clone. The genes are TRBV20-1 and TRBJ1-5; maybe TRBD1 (6 bases). CDR1 and CDR2 from the germline V gene are DFQATT and SNEGSKA (reference sequence). This CDR3 contains 16 residues. With 3 bases removed from V and 9 bases from J, the gap between germline ends came to 24 bases. This CDR3 is CSASRLQGEGGRPQHF. The DNA for the CDR3 is TGCAGTGCTAGTCGTCTACAGGGAGAAGGGGGGCGGCCCCAGCATTTT.

The chain is built from TRBV10-3 and TRBJ1-3; perhaps TRBD1 as D (6 bases). The CDR3 consists of 15 residues. Germline CDR1 ENHRY, CDR2 SYGVKD. Trimming removed 6 bases from V and 4 bases from J, with 16 bases in between. CDR3 nucleotide sequence: TGTGCCATCAGCTCTTCAGGGGTTCGCGGAAACACCATATATTTT. This codes for CAISSSGVRGNTIYF.

The chain carries TRBV2 and TRBJ1-1, with a tentative D call TRBD1 (6 bases). The CDR3 consists of 13 residues. Germline CDR1 SNHLY, CDR2 FYNNEI. V was cut by 7 bases and J by 5 bases, with 14 bases left in between. CDR3 amino acids: CASKPGVGTEAFF. Here the CDR3 DNA reads TGTGCCAGCAAACCAGGGGTGGGGACTGAAGCTTTCTTT.

The chain employs TRBV9 and TRBJ2-1; the match to TRBD2 covers 8 bases. The CDR3 is 17 residues long. Losses at the gene ends were 0 bases for V and 0 bases for J; bases not matched to a gene: 5. The germline CDR1 and CDR2 sequences are SGDLS and YYNGEE. CDR3 coding DNA: TGTGCCAGCAGCGTAGGGTCGGCGGGAGGCTCCTACAATGAGCAGTTCTTC. It specifies CASSVGSAGGSYNEQFF. Together with reference TRBV9 and TRBJ2-1, the CDR3 gives the full variable domain: DSGVTQTPKHLITATGQRVTLRCSPRSGDLSVYWYQQSLDQGLQFLIQYYNGEERAKGNILERFSAQQFPDLHSELNLSSLELGDSALYFCASSVGSAGGSYNEQFFGPGTRLTVL.